One sample yielded the 21 T cell receptor beta chains listed below, sequenced in a study of cytomegalovirus exposure and HLA in healthy donors (dated by TCRdb to about 2017). Libraries were constructed by the immunoSEQ multiplex PCR assay. The multiplex PCR relied on a mix of 60 forward primers for TCR Vbeta segments and 13 reverse primers for TCR Jbeta segments. TCRdb took over this immuneACCESS table, retaining in-frame rearrangements with V and J assigned. Such tables are incomplete; in checked studies, under half of the missing clones stem from an unresolved V gene, and the remainder is unexplained. Present in this sample are around 150,000 clones, just under 80% of which were seen just once. The ten most abundant clones make up roughly 1.2% of the sample. Material: PBMCs. The source of these receptors is a woman aged 50 to 65 in good health and CMV-seronegative.

The CDR3 protein is CASSLDRAGNIQYF. CDR3 DNA sequence: TGCGCCAGCAGCTTGGATAGGGCGGGAAACATTCAGTACTTC. The gene calls are TRBV5-1 and TRBJ2-4; D possibly corresponds to TRBD2 (5 bases). Trimming took off 0 bases at V and 6 bases at J, with 10 bases between the two ends. CDR1 SGHRS and CDR2 YFSETQ come from the germline V gene. The CDR3 extends over 14 amino acids.

The V call is TRBV19, the J call TRBJ2-3, with 10 bases lining up with TRBD2. The V and J ends lost 7 bases and 1 base, in that order; junction bases with no gene match: 8. Per germline, CDR1 LNHDA and CDR2 SQIVND (reference sequence). The CDR3 runs 16 residues. The DNA of the CDR3 is TGTGCCAGTAAACTAGCGGGACTAGCTGGCACAGATACGCAGTATTTT. It encodes CASKLAGLAGTDTQYF.

The genes are TRBV19 and TRBJ2-1, with 8 bases lining up with TRBD2. CDR1 and CDR2 (germline): LNHDA, SQIVND (reference sequence). The ends lost 4 bases at V and 2 bases at J; junction bases unmatched: 7. The CDR3 runs 16 residues. The CDR3 protein is CASSSRTSLAYNEQFF. The CDR3 DNA is TGTGCCAGTAGTAGTCGGACTAGCCTCGCCTACAATGAGCAGTTCTTC. The complete variable domain, with remaining parts taken from reference TRBV19 and TRBJ2-1, reads DGGITQSPKYLFRKEGQNVTLSCEQNLNHDAMYWYRQDPGQGLRLIYYSQIVNDFQKGDIAEGYSVSREKKESFPLTVTSAQKNPTAFYLCASSSRTSLAYNEQFFGPGTRLTVL.

This chain links TRBV28 with TRBJ2-7, with TRBD1 matching 7 bases. The V segment lost 7 bases and the J segment 5 bases; nucleotides outside the gene matches: 8. The germline CDR1 and CDR2 sequences are MDHEN and SYDVKM. This CDR3 comprises 13 residues. The CDR3: CASKGQPFDEQYF. The CDR3 DNA sequence: TGTGCCAGCAAGGGACAGCCGTTCGACGAGCAGTACTTC.

Only a few counts were recorded for this clone. The V gene is TRBV4-2, the J gene TRBJ2-2, with a possible D match to TRBD1 (6 bases). V dropped 5 bases and J dropped 4 bases, with 11 bases sitting between them. The CDR3 runs 14 residues. Germline V gene data show CDR1 as LGHNA and CDR2 as YNFKEQ. CDR3 in DNA: TGTGCCAGCAGCTCCAGGGGTAGCACCGGGGAGCTGTTTTTT. This sequence encodes CASSSRGSTGELFF.

The V call is TRBV5-5, the J call TRBJ2-7; possible D gene TRBD2, 5 bases. V shed 0 bases and J shed 5 bases, with 18 bases lying between them. The CDR3 consists of 16 residues. Germline V CDR1 and CDR2: SGHKS, YYEKEE (reference sequence). The CDR3 DNA reads as TGTGCCAGCAGCTTGGATCCAGGAGCTATCGGGGACGAGCAGTACTTC. It encodes CASSLDPGAIGDEQYF.

The chain has TRBV7-9 and TRBJ2-1; TRBD2 matches 11 bases. The CDR3 totals 16 residues. V shed 5 bases and J 2 bases; nucleotides not matched to a gene: 5. Germline V lookup: CDR1 SEHNR, CDR2 FQNEAQ (reference sequence). CDR3 region: CASSLSLAGAYNEQFF. The CDR3 DNA reads TGTGCCAGCAGCCTCTCACTAGCGGGGGCCTACAATGAGCAGTTCTTC.

Details on this clone: At one end the junction does not follow the germline gene, possibly because of a read error. The chain uses TRBV18 and TRBJ2-1, with TRBD1 matching 10 bases. This CDR3 spans 16 amino acids. The germline CDR1 and CDR2 sequences are KGHSH and LQKENI. In DNA, the CDR3 is TGTGCCAGCTCCCCACCGGGACAGGGGCCCCACAATGAGCAGTTCTTC. This sequence encodes CASSPPGQGPHNEQFF.

The chain uses TRBV27 and TRBJ1-4; D is uncertain. V was pared by 5 bases and J by 4 bases, with 14 bases between. The CDR3 spans 15 residues. From germline, CDR1 is MNHEY and CDR2 SMNVEV (reference sequence). The CDR3 sequence: CASSTRARYNEKLFF. Here the CDR3 DNA reads TGTGCCAGCAGTACTAGGGCCCGTTATAATGAAAAACTGTTTTTT.

The chain links TRBV5-4 to TRBJ1-6, with D hard to call. Between the trimmed V and J ends, which lost 4 bases and 9 bases, there was a span of 8 bases. The CDR3 length is 12 residues. Germline loops: CDR1 SGHNT, CDR2 YYREEE (reference sequence). For the CDR3, the DNA is TGTGCCAGCAGCGGCACGGGTTCACCCCTCCACTTT. Translation gives CASSGTGSPLHF.

The rearrangement joins TRBV9 to TRBJ2-1; 10 positions match TRBD2. V gave up 4 bases and J gave up 1 base; unmatched junction bases: 5. Germline V gene lookup returns CDR1 SGDLS and CDR2 YYNGEE. The CDR3 contains 16 residues. CDR3 residues: CASSFIAGGSYNEQFF. In DNA, the CDR3 is TGTGCCAGCAGCTTTATAGCGGGAGGTTCCTACAATGAGCAGTTCTTC.

V usage is TRBV16 and J usage is TRBJ2-7, with TRBD1 identical over 9 bases. The CDR3 consists of 12 residues. The germline gives CDR1 KGHSY, CDR2 FQNENV. Trimming removed 3 bases from V and 12 bases from J; junction bases left unmatched: 6. The CDR3 region has the DNA TGTGCCAGCAGCCAGGGGGACAGGGATCTGTACTTC. Residues: CASSQGDRDLYF.

This rearrangement joins TRBV28 to TRBJ2-7; TRBD2 matches at 7 bases. Germline-derived CDR1 and CDR2 are MDHEN and SYDVKM. CDR3 size: 16 residues. V was pared by 3 bases and J by 4 bases, with 12 bases of the junction left unmatched. The CDR3 region has the DNA TGTGCCAGCAGTTTTCCCCGGGCTAGCGGACGTTACGAGCAGTACTTC. Its protein is CASSFPRASGRYEQYF.

This sequence joins TRBV7-6 and TRBJ2-1; D possibly corresponds to TRBD1 (7 bases). CDR3 length: 15 residues. V lost 3 bases and J lost 4, with 13 bases in between. Germline CDR1 reads SGHVS; CDR2 reads FNYEAQ. CDR3 bases: TGTGCCAGCAGCTTTGGGGCAGGGGGGTACAATGAGCAGTTCTTC. Translation gives CASSFGAGGYNEQFF.

The genes are TRBV29-1 and TRBJ2-1; 11 nucleotides align to TRBD2. The germline CDR1 and CDR2 sequences are SQVTM and ANQGSEA. Trimming removed 4 bases from V and 7 bases from J; junction bases left unmatched: 0. This CDR3 has 12 residues. This chain's CDR3 is CSVGLAGNEQFF. For the CDR3, the DNA is TGCAGCGTTGGACTAGCGGGGAATGAGCAGTTCTTC.

The chain uses TRBV10-3 and TRBJ1-2, with D possibly being TRBD1 (6 bases). CDR3 length: 15 residues. V was clipped by 0 bases and J by 0 bases, with 8 bases between them. CDR1 is ENHRY, CDR2 SYGVKD, per germline. CDR3 loop: CAISESRGTNYGYTF. The CDR3 DNA follows: TGTGCCATCAGTGAGTCAAGGGGGACTAACTATGGCTACACCTTC.

The chain has TRBV11-2 and TRBJ2-7; no reliable D call. Per the germline V gene, CDR1 is SGHAT and CDR2 is FQNNGV. The CDR3 loop spans 14 amino acids. Trimming cost V 6 bases and J 4 bases, with 16 bases left between them. The CDR3 DNA reads TGTGCCAGCAGTCTAGGAGAGACCCCTTACGAGCAGTACTTC. It specifies CASSLGETPYEQYF.

The gene calls are TRBV30 and TRBJ2-7, with 7 nucleotides matching TRBD1. V trimming: 1 base; J trimming: 0 bases; junction bases outside the gene matches: 0. The CDR3 runs 13 residues. The germline V gene has CDR1 GTSNPN and CDR2 SVGIG (reference sequence). CDR3 residues: CAWSGDSSYEQYF. DNA for the CDR3: TGTGCCTGGAGTGGGGACAGCTCCTACGAGCAGTACTTC.

The chain has TRBV10-1 and TRBJ2-3; 13 nucleotides match TRBD2. After removal of 6 bases from V and 1 base from J, the junction contained 4 bases not matched to a gene. The CDR3 loop spans 16 amino acids. In germline, CDR1 is WNHNN, CDR2 SYGVQD (reference sequence). The CDR3 reads CASSTGTSGGTDTQYF. CDR3 nucleotide sequence: TGCGCCAGCAGCACCGGGACTAGCGGGGGCACAGATACGCAGTATTTT.

This clone was recorded once. The rearrangement joins TRBV4-2 to TRBJ2-2, with 8 bases identical to TRBD2. V dropped 2 bases and J dropped 5; count of bases not matched to a gene: 7. The CDR3 extends over 16 amino acids. Germline V CDR1 and CDR2: LGHNA, YNFKEQ. The CDR3 is CASSQNGGAGTGELFF. The CDR3 region has the DNA TGTGCCAGCAGCCAAAACGGGGGGGCGGGAACCGGGGAGCTGTTTTTT.

This sequence joins TRBV5-6 and TRBJ2-3; no clear D. V shed 4 bases and J shed 0 bases, with 9 bases lying between them. The CDR3 has 14 residues. Germline lookup yields CDR1 SGHDT and CDR2 YYEEEE. CDR3 protein: CASSPYSSTDTQYF. CDR3 coding DNA: TGTGCCAGCAGCCCTTACTCTAGCACAGATACGCAGTATTTT.